This T cell receptor beta chain emerged from a study of blood T cell repertoires in COVID-19. Study in general: There were acute and convalescent COVID-19 samples, and they came from the United States, Italy and Spain.

Germline assignment: CDR1 SGHVS and CDR2 FQNEAQ. V gave up 0 bases and J gave up 5 bases; unmatched junction bases: 2. This CDR3 is 14 amino acids long. The method was immunoSEQ multiplex PCR; TCRdb's version includes in-frame clones alone and lacks a portion of them. This sample yields roughly 330,000 clones, of which around 88% are seen a single time; under 2% belongs to the top ten. This clone showed up just once. The sequenced sample was peripheral blood. The chain joins TRBV7-8 to TRBJ2-7; 9 bases are shared with TRBD2. This clonotype was sampled from a woman aged 45-59 years with acute or convalescent COVID-19. The CDR3 nucleotides are TGTGCCAGCAGCTTAGCAGCGGGGGGTGACGAGCAGTACTTC. Translation gives CASSLAAGGDEQYF.